One sample yielded the 24 T cell receptor beta chains listed below, sequenced in a study of blood T cell repertoires in COVID-19. Sequencing was performed with immunoSEQ multiplex PCR; in TCRdb, only in-frame clones are kept and a portion is missing. The sample contains 390,000 or so clones, approximately 90% of which appear only once. Specimen: PBMCs or T cells enriched from blood (not recorded which). The receptors here all came from a woman aged 50 to 60 who had recovered from COVID-19.

The V gene is TRBV2, the J gene TRBJ1-5, with D possibly being TRBD1 (5 bases). The CDR3 consists of 15 residues. The V gene lost 6 bases and the J gene lost 4 bases, with 16 bases spanning the gap. The germline gives CDR1 SNHLY, CDR2 FYNNEI. CDR3 DNA: TGTGCCAGCAGCCCACTCAAAAGGGGAAATCAGCCCCAGCATTTT. Amino acids: CASSPLKRGNQPQHF.

V usage is TRBV19 and J usage is TRBJ1-2; D perhaps matches TRBD1 (5 bases). The CDR3 sequence is 13 residues long. Germline CDR1 LNHDA, CDR2 SQIVND (reference sequence). Trimming took 0 bases from V and 6 from J, leaving 8 bases between them. The CDR3 reads CASSIEGRDGYTF. The CDR3 DNA reads as TGTGCCAGTAGTATAGAGGGCAGGGATGGCTACACCTTC.

This chain uses TRBV7-9 with TRBJ2-7, with 7 bases identical to TRBD2. The V gene's germline CDR1 is SEHNR and CDR2 FQNEAQ (reference sequence). With V trimmed by 7 bases and J by 2 bases, 14 bases remained unmatched. The CDR3 totals 16 residues. The CDR3 DNA is TGTGCCAGCACCCCGCTGGGGGAGCGGGAACCCTACGAGCAGTACTTC. It encodes CASTPLGEREPYEQYF.

The V gene is TRBV30, the J gene TRBJ2-7, with D tentatively TRBD2 (5 bases). Germline values: CDR1 GTSNPN, CDR2 SVGIG (reference sequence). This CDR3 is built from 13 residues. V was cut by 3 bases and J by 7 bases, with 16 bases left in between. CDR3 DNA: TGTGCCTGGAGCACCGGAGGCGCTCGTGAGCAGTACTTC. This translates into CAWSTGGAREQYF.

This rearrangement joins TRBV3-1 (or the pseudogene TRBV3-2) to TRBJ2-6, with unresolved D. The CDR3 sequence is 16 residues long. Trimming took 0 bases from V and 0 from J, leaving 6 bases between them. The germline V gene encodes CDR1 LGHDT and CDR2 YNNKEL (reference sequence). CDR3 sequence reads: CASSQDSGSGANVLTF. DNA for the CDR3: TGTGCCAGCAGCCAAGATTCCGGCTCTGGGGCCAACGTCCTGACTTTC.

The chain joins TRBV12-3 or TRBV12-4 to TRBJ1-5; D perhaps matches TRBD1 (5 bases). Trimming shortened V by 3 bases and J by 11 bases, and 11 bases separated the two germline ends. The CDR3 consists of 12 residues. The CDR3 loop is CASSFRAVAQHF. Here the CDR3 DNA reads TGTGCCAGCAGTTTCAGGGCGGTGGCCCAGCATTTT.

The chain carries TRBV5-4 and TRBJ2-5; possible D gene TRBD2, 7 bases. Germline V gives CDR1 SGHNT, CDR2 YYREEE (reference sequence). The CDR3 is 15 amino acids. Trimming shortened V by 2 bases and J by 5 bases, and 16 bases separated the two germline ends. The CDR3 DNA follows: TGTGCCAGCAGCTTCGGAGGGGGGGGCCCGGAGACCCAGTACTTC. As protein: CASSFGGGGPETQYF.

The chain uses TRBV28 and TRBJ1-5; 7 bases fit TRBD1. The V segment lost 6 bases and the J segment 2 bases; nucleotides outside the gene matches: 7. Per the germline V gene, CDR1 is MDHEN and CDR2 is SYDVKM. The CDR3 has 15 amino acids. The CDR3 nucleotides read TGTGCCAGCAGGGCGACAGGGACCCGCAATCAGCCCCAGCATTTT. Its protein is CASRATGTRNQPQHF.

This sequence joins TRBV9 and TRBJ2-2, with D possibly being TRBD2 (5 bases). The CDR3 has 18 amino acids. Germline loops: CDR1 SGDLS, CDR2 YYNGEE. Trimming cost V 4 bases and J 4 bases, with 23 bases left between them. CDR3 in amino acids: CASSPAPPLAVITGELFF. In DNA, the CDR3 is TGTGCCAGCAGCCCAGCTCCCCCGCTAGCAGTTATCACCGGGGAGCTGTTTTTT. The complete variable domain, with remaining parts taken from reference TRBV9 and TRBJ2-2, reads DSGVTQTPKHLITATGQRVTLRCSPRSGDLSVYWYQQSLDQGLQFLIQYYNGEERAKGNILERFSAQQFPDLHSELNLSSLELGDSALYFCASSPAPPLAVITGELFFGEGSRLTVL.

This clone showed up just once. The V call is TRBV6-5, the J call TRBJ1-3; the D is unclear. In germline, CDR1 is MNHEY, CDR2 SVGAGI. The CDR3 sequence is 13 residues long. Trimming removed 2 bases at V and 3 bases at J, with 5 bases between. The CDR3 loop is CASSYRNGNTIYF. The CDR3 DNA is TGTGCCAGCAGTTACCGTAATGGAAACACCATATATTTT.

This clone was recorded once. The genes are TRBV2 and TRBJ1-6; D perhaps matches TRBD1 (6 bases). CDR1 and CDR2 from the germline V gene are SNHLY and FYNNEI. The germline V and J ends were trimmed by 11 bases and 7 bases, with 12 bases remaining between them. CDR3 length equals 12 residues. The CDR3 here is CAGGQSNSPLHF. CDR3 nucleotides: TGTGCCGGCGGACAGTCCAATTCACCCCTCCACTTT.

The V and J genes are TRBV19 and TRBJ1-1; D unresolved. Germline CDR1 is LNHDA and CDR2 is SQIVND (reference sequence). V was shortened by 3 bases and J by 2 bases, with 4 bases between the two germline ends. The CDR3 extends over 12 amino acids. The CDR3 nucleotides are TGTGCCAGTAGTATTTCTAACACTGAAGCTTTCTTT. As protein: CASSISNTEAFF.

The chain is built from TRBV4-3 and TRBJ1-2; possibly TRBD1 for D (6 bases). Germline CDR1 reads LGHNA; CDR2 reads YSLEER. Trimming pared 0 bases from V and 6 bases from J, leaving 8 bases between. CDR3 length: 13 amino acids. Written as DNA, the CDR3 is TGCGCCAGCAGCCAAGACAGGGGAGATGGCTACACCTTC. Protein product: CASSQDRGDGYTF.

This clone was counted once. The V and J genes are TRBV30 and TRBJ1-6; TRBD1 aligns across 7 bases. Germline V gene data show CDR1 as GTSNPN and CDR2 as SVGIG (reference sequence). Trimming removed 2 bases from V and 6 bases from J; junction bases left unmatched: 1. The CDR3 is made up of 13 amino acids. CDR3 sequence (DNA): TGTGCCTGGAGTCAGGGGGTTAATTCACCCCTCCACTTT. It yields the protein CAWSQGVNSPLHF.

The table lists this clone with a few counts. This chain joins TRBV6-1 and TRBJ1-5, with D possibly matching TRBD1 (6 bases). This CDR3 region has 16 residues. Germline V gene data show CDR1 as MNHNS and CDR2 as SASEGT. V was pared by 2 bases and J by 6 bases, with 17 bases between. The chain's CDR3 is CASSERWTVERQPQHF. The CDR3 coding sequence is TGTGCCAGCAGTGAACGATGGACAGTTGAACGTCAGCCCCAGCATTTT.

This clone was counted between two and nine times. The rearrangement uses TRBV28 and TRBJ1-1; D is unclear. The CDR3 covers 13 residues. CDR1 is MDHEN and CDR2 is SYDVKM in the germline V gene. The V and J ends lost 3 bases and 8 bases respectively, with 13 bases between them. The CDR3 loop reads CASSLQQPGEAFF. The CDR3 DNA sequence: TGTGCCAGCAGTTTGCAACAGCCTGGGGAAGCTTTCTTT.

A word on this clone: At the DNA level, this CDR3 is encoded by other sequences in the same sample as well. The rearrangement links TRBV19 to TRBJ1-5, with TRBD1 identical over 7 bases. Germline values: CDR1 LNHDA, CDR2 SQIVND (reference sequence). This CDR3 contains 15 residues. V shed 4 bases, J shed 5 bases, and the junction held 8 bases outside the gene matches. As DNA, the CDR3 is TGTGCCAGTAGTACTACAGGGGTCGGGGATCAGCCCCAGCATTTT. Its protein product is CASSTTGVGDQPQHF. The full variable domain, rest sourced from reference TRBV19 and TRBJ1-5, is DGGITQSPKYLFRKEGQNVTLSCEQNLNHDAMYWYRQDPGQGLRLIYYSQIVNDFQKGDIAEGYSVSREKKESFPLTVTSAQKNPTAFYLCASSTTGVGDQPQHFGDGTRLSIL.

This chain joins TRBV25-1 and TRBJ1-1, with 7 bases aligning to TRBD1. J was trimmed by 2 bases and V by 2 bases; bases with no gene match: 5. The CDR3 totals 15 residues. Germline CDR1 is MGHDK and CDR2 is SYGVNS. CDR3 sequence reads: CASSEPAGGNTEAFF. The DNA of the CDR3 is TGTGCCAGCAGTGAACCTGCAGGGGGAAACACTGAAGCTTTCTTT.

The chain links TRBV2 to TRBJ2-7; the match to TRBD1 covers 7 bases. CDR3 length: 11 residues. CDR1 and CDR2 (germline): SNHLY, FYNNEI. The V and J ends lost 5 bases and 6 bases, in that order; junction bases with no gene match: 1. CDR3 sequence reads: CASSTGAEQYF. The CDR3 DNA sequence: TGTGCCAGCAGTACAGGGGCCGAGCAGTACTTC.

In regard to this clone: Other nucleotide sequences in the sample specify the same CDR3. The chain recombines TRBV12-3 or TRBV12-4 with TRBJ1-1; 7 nucleotides match TRBD1. This CDR3 has 13 residues. The V segment lost 5 bases and the J segment 1 base; nucleotides outside the gene matches: 1. In nucleotides, the CDR3 is TGTGCCAGCAGTGGACAGGAGAACACTGAAGCTTTCTTT. As protein: CASSGQENTEAFF.

This sequence joins TRBV21-1 and TRBJ2-1; TRBD2 is the table's D call and was not checked against the DNA. TRBV21-1 is a listed pseudogene. The CDR3 length is 18 residues. The CDR3 bases are TGTGCCAGCAGCCCACGAGGGATGGCACCCAGCTCCTACAATGAGCAGTTCTTC. Its translation is CASSPRGMAPSSYNEQFF.

This chain uses TRBV3-1 (or the pseudogene TRBV3-2) with TRBJ2-1; TRBD2 agrees at 9 bases. With 5 bases clipped from V and 7 bases from J, the junction kept 15 bases outside the gene matches. CDR1 and CDR2 (germline): LGHDT, YNNKEL (reference sequence). The CDR3 loop spans 17 amino acids. DNA of the CDR3: TGTGCCAGCAGCAGTCAAGGCGGGGGGGCTCCGCGTAATGAGCAGTTCTTC. Its protein product is CASSSQGGGAPRNEQFF.

V gene TRBV5-6 combines with J gene TRBJ2-3; TRBD2 matches at 9 bases. The CDR3 runs 16 residues. Germline lookup yields CDR1 SGHDT and CDR2 YYEEEE. With V trimmed by 1 base and J by 2 bases, 5 bases remained unmatched. CDR3 loop: CASSLWTSVDTDTQYF. CDR3 sequence (DNA): TGTGCCAGCAGCTTGTGGACTAGCGTCGACACAGATACGCAGTATTTT. Drawing the rest from reference TRBV5-6 and TRBJ2-3, the complete variable domain is DAGVTQSPTHLIKTRGQQVTLRCSPKSGHDTVSWYQQALGQGPQFIFQYYEEEERQRGNFPDRFSGHQFPNYSSELNVNALLLGDSALYLCASSLWTSVDTDTQYFGPGTRLTVL.

V and J are TRBV27 and TRBJ1-1, with 9 bases identical to TRBD1. The CDR3 has 13 amino acids. The V and J ends lost 10 bases and 4 bases, in that order; junction bases with no gene match: 7. Germline lookup yields CDR1 MNHEY and CDR2 SMNVEV (reference sequence). The CDR3 nucleotides are TGTGCCACTCGGACAGGGGTGGGCACTGAAGCTTTCTTT. Its protein is CATRTGVGTEAFF.